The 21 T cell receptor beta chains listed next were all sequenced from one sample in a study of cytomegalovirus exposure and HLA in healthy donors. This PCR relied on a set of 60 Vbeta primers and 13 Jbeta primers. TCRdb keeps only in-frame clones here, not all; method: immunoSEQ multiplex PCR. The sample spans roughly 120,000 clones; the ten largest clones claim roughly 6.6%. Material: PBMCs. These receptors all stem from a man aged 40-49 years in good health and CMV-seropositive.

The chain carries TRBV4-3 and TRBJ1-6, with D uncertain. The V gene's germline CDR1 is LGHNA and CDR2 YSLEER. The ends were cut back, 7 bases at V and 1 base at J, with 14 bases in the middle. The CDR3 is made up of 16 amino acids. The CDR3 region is CASKSRRGSYNSPLHF. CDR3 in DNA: TGCGCCAGCAAATCGAGGCGGGGATCCTATAATTCACCCCTCCACTTT.

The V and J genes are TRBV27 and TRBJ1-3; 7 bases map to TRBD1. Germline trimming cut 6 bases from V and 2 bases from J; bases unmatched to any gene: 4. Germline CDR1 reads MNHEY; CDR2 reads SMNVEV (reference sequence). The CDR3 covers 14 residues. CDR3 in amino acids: CASRTTGAGNTIYF. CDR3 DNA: TGTGCCAGCAGAACAACAGGGGCTGGAAACACCATATATTTT.

For the CDR3, the DNA is TGTGCCAGCAGCTTCTCGTCTAGCGTTCCGAACGAGCAGTACTTC. Translation: CASSFSSSVPNEQYF. The chain uses TRBV7-2 and TRBJ2-7, with D tentatively TRBD2 (6 bases). CDR3 length: 15 amino acids. From germline, CDR1 is SGHTA and CDR2 FQGNSA. V shed 3 bases and J shed 5 bases, with 17 bases lying between them.

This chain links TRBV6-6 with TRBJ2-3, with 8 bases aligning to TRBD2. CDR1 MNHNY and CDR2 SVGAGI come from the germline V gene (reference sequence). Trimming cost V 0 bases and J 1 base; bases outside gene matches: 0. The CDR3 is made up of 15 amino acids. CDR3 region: CASSYSTSGTDTQYF. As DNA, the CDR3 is TGTGCCAGCAGTTACTCGACTAGCGGCACAGATACGCAGTATTTT.

CDR3 in amino acids: CASKTSGLAGAGEQFF. The CDR3 DNA is TGTGCCAGCAAGACCTCGGGACTAGCGGGAGCGGGTGAGCAGTTCTTC. The genes are TRBV28 and TRBJ2-1, with 14 bases identical to TRBD2. With 7 bases clipped from V and 9 bases from J, the junction kept 11 bases outside the gene matches. The CDR3 is 16 residues long. Germline V lookup: CDR1 MDHEN, CDR2 SYDVKM.

CDR3 loop: CASSNGVWSSYEQYF. CDR3 nucleotides: TGTGCCAGCAGTAACGGAGTCTGGAGCTCCTACGAGCAGTACTTC. V and J are TRBV28 and TRBJ2-7; D is undetermined. V was pared by 5 bases and J by 0 bases, with 14 bases between. CDR1 is MDHEN and CDR2 is SYDVKM in the germline V gene. This CDR3 comprises 15 residues.

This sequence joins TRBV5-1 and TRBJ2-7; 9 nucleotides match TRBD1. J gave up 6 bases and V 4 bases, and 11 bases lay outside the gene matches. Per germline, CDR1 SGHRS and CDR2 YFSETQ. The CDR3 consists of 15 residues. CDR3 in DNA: TGCGCCAGCAGCGCCCGGGACAGGGATTCGGGCGAGCAGTACTTC. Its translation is CASSARDRDSGEQYF.

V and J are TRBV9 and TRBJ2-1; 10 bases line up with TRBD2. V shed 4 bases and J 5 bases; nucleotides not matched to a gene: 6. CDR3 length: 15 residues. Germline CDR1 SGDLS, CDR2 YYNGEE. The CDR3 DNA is TGTGCCAGCAGCCCCGGACTAGCGGTTGACAATGAGCAGTTCTTC. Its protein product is CASSPGLAVDNEQFF.

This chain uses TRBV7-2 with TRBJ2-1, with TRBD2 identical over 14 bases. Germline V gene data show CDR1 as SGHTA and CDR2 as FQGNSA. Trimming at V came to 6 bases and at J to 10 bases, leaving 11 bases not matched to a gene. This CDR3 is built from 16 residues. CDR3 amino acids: CASRSPGLAGVGEQFF. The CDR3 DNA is TGTGCCAGCAGATCGCCGGGACTAGCGGGAGTGGGGGAGCAGTTCTTC.

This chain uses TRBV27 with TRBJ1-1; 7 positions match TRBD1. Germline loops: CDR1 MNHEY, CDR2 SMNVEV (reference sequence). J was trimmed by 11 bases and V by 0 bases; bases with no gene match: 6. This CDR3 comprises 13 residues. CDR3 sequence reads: CASSLSSDRTAFF. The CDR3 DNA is TGTGCCAGCAGTTTATCGTCGGACAGGACGGCTTTCTTT.

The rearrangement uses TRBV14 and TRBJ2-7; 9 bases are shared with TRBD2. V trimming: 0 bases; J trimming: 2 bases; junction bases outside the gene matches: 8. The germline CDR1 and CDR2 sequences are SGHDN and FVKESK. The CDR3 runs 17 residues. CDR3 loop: CASSQDGRREGTYEQYF. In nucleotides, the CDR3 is TGTGCCAGCAGCCAAGATGGGAGGCGGGAGGGTACCTACGAGCAGTACTTC.

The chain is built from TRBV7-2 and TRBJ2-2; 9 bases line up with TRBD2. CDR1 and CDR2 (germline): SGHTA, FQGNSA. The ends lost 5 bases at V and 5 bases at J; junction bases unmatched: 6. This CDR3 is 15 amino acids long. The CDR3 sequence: CASSATSGPTGELFF. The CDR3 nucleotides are TGTGCCAGCAGCGCGACTAGCGGACCGACCGGGGAGCTGTTTTTT.

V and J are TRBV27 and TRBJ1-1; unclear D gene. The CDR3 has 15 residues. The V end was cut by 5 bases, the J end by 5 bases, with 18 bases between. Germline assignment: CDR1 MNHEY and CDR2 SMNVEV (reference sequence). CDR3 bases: TGTGCCAGCAGTATCTATGCGGGTAGCAATACTGAAGCTTTCTTT. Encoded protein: CASSIYAGSNTEAFF.

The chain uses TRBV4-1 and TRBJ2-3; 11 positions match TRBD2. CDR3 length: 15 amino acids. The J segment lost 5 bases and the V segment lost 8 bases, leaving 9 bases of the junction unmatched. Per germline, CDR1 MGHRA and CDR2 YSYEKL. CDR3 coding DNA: TGCGCCAGCGCGATGCTAGCGGGAGGTGTAGATACGCAGTATTTT. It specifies CASAMLAGGVDTQYF.

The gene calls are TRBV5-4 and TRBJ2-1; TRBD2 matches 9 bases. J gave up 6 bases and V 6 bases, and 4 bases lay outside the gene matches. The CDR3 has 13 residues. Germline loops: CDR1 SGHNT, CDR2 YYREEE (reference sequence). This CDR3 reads CASIRREGNEQFF. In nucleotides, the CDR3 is TGTGCCAGCATTCGGCGGGAGGGCAATGAGCAGTTCTTC.

The CDR3 loop is CASSRSGRAYEQYF. The CDR3 DNA reads TGTGCCAGCAGCCGTAGCGGGAGGGCCTACGAGCAGTACTTC. This sequence joins TRBV7-2 and TRBJ2-7, with 11 nucleotides matching TRBD2. Germline CDR1 is SGHTA and CDR2 is FQGNSA. The CDR3 is made up of 14 amino acids. V shed 5 bases, J shed 2 bases, and the junction held 2 bases outside the gene matches.

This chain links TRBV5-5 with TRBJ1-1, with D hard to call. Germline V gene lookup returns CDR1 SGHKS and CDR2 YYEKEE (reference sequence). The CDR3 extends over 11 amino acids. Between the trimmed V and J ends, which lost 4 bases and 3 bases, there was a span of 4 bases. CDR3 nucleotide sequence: TGTGCCAGCAGCCAATACACTGAAGCTTTCTTT. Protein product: CASSQYTEAFF.

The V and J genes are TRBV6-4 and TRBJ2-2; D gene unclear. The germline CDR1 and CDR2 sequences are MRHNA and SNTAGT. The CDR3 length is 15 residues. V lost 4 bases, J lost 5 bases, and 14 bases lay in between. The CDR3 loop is CASSVLPQATGELFF. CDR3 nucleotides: TGTGCCAGCAGTGTGTTGCCCCAGGCAACCGGGGAGCTGTTTTTT.

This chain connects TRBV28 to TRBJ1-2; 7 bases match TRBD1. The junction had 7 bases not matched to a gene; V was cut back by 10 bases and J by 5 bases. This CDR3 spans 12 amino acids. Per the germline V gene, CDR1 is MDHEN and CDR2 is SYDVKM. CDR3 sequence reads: CANQGGSYGYTF. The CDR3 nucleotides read TGTGCCAATCAGGGGGGATCTTATGGCTACACCTTC.

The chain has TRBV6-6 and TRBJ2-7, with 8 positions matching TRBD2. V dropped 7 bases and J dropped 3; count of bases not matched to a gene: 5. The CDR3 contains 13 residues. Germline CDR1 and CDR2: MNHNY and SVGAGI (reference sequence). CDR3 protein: CASTISGNYEQYF. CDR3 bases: TGTGCCAGCACGATTAGCGGGAACTACGAGCAGTACTTC.

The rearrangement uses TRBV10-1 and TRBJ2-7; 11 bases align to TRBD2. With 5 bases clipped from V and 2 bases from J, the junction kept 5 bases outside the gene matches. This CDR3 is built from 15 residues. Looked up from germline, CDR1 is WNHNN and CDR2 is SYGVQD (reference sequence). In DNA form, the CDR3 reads TGCGCCAGCAGTAAGACTAGCGGGATGCCCTACGAGCAGTACTTC. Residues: CASSKTSGMPYEQYF.